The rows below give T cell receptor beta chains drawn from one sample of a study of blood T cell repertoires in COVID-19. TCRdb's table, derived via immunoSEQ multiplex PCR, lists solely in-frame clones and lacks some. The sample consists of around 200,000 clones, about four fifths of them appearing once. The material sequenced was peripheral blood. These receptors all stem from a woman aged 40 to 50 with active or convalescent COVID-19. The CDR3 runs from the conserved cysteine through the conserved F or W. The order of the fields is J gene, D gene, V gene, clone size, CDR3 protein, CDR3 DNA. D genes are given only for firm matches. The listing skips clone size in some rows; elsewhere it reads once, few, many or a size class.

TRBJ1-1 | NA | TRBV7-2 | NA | CASSYREGTEAFF | TGTGCCAGCAGCTACAGGGAGGGTACTGAAGCTTTCTTT
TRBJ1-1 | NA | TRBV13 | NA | CASRVEEGLLPEAFF | TGTGCCAGCAGAGTAGAGGAGGGTTTGCTCCCTGAAGCTTTCTTT
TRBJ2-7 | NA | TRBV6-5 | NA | CASSYIAGIYEQYF | TGTGCCAGCAGTTACATCGCAGGGATCTACGAGCAGTACTTC
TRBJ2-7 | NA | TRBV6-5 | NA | CASSLTGSSYEQYF | TGTGCCAGCAGCTTAACCGGGAGCTCCTACGAGCAGTACTTC
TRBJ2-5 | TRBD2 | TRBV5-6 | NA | CASTGLAGVPQETQYF | TGTGCCAGCACCGGACTAGCGGGGGTTCCTCAAGAGACCCAGTACTTC
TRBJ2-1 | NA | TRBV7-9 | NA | CASSLDGGSNEQFF | TGTGCCAGCAGCTTAGATGGGGGGAGCAATGAGCAGTTCTTC
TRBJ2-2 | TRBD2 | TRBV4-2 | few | CASSHGGDTGELFF | TGTGCCAGCAGCCATGGGGGGGACACCGGGGAGCTGTTTTTT
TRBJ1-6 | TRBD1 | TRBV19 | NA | CASSPGQSSPLHF | TGTGCCAGTAGTCCGGGACAGTCTTCACCCCTCCACTTT
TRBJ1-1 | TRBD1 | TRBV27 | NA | CASASGGAGTEAFF | TGTGCCAGCGCTTCAGGGGGCGCGGGTACTGAAGCTTTCTTT
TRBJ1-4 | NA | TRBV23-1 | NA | CASSDKGGEALEKLFF | TGCGCCAGCAGCGATAAGGGGGGGGAGGCCCTCGAAAAACTGTTTTTT
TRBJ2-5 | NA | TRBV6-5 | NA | CASIQVAKETQYF | TGTGCCAGCATTCAGGTGGCTAAAGAGACCCAGTACTTC
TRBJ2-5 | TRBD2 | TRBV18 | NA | CASSPPSGQETQYF | TGTGCCAGCTCACCACCTAGCGGGCAAGAGACCCAGTACTTC
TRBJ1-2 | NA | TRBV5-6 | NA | CASRPGRGVYGYTF | TGTGCCAGCAGACCGGGACGGGGGGTCTATGGCTACACCTTC
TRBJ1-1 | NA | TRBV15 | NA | CATSRDTGSNTEAFF | TGTGCCACCAGCAGAGATACGGGTTCGAACACTGAAGCTTTCTTT
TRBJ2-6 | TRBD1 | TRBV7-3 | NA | CASSLTGQGALGANVLTF | TGTGCCAGCAGCTTAACGGGACAGGGGGCGCTTGGGGCCAACGTCCTGACTTTC
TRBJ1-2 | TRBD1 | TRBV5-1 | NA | CASSLEGQGAGGYTF | TGCGCCAGCAGCTTGGAGGGACAGGGGGCAGGTGGCTACACCTTC
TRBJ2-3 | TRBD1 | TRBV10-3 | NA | CASWTGQRATDTQYF | TGTGCCAGCTGGACGGGACAGAGGGCCACAGATACGCAGTATTTT
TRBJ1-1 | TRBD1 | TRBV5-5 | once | CASSSELTGGSYTEAFF | TGTGCCAGCAGCTCGGAGTTAACAGGGGGCTCGTATACTGAAGCTTTCTTT
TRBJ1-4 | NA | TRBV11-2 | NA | CASSSPMGGGANEKLFF | TGTGCCAGCAGCTCACCTATGGGGGGAGGGGCTAATGAAAAACTGTTTTTT
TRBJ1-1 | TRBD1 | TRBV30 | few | CAASGGASEAFF | TGTGCCGCTTCAGGGGGCGCGAGTGAAGCTTTCTTT
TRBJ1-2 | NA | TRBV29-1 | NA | CSAGEEGYTF | TGCAGCGCAGGGGAGGAAGGCTACACCTTC
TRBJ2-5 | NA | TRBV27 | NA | CASSRQRAGETQYF | TGTGCCAGCAGTAGGCAGAGGGCGGGAGAGACCCAGTACTTC
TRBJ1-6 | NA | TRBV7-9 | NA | CASSSLSPGGYSPLHF | TGTGCCAGCAGCTCCTTGTCTCCCGGCGGATATTCACCCCTCCACTTT
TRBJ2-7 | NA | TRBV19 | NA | CASRSPGSYEQYF | TGTGCCAGTAGATCCCCCGGGTCCTACGAGCAGTACTTC
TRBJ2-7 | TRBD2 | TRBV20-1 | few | CSASMSSGRFEQYF | TGCAGTGCTAGTATGTCTAGCGGGAGATTTGAGCAGTACTTC
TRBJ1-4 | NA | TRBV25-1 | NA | CASTAWSNEKLFF | TGTGCCAGCACCGCGTGGAGTAATGAAAAACTGTTTTTT
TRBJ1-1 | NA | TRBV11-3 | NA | CASSPLSGALNTEAFF | TGTGCCAGCAGCCCGTTATCTGGGGCCCTGAACACTGAAGCTTTCTTT